This T cell receptor beta chain came from a study of CD8+ T cells in alopecia areata. The treatment denotes: oral pan-JAK inhibitor, 5-10 mg twice daily. Once RNA had been extracted, it was reverse transcribed into cDNA to act as the sequencing template. The assay was immunoSEQ multiplex PCR, and TCRdb's table has in-frame clones only and misses some. The repertoire holds around 110,000 clones, with roughly 50% as singletons. Trimming took 2 bases from V and 6 from J; bases not matched to a gene: 4. The CDR3 has 14 amino acids. In germline, CDR1 is MNHEY, CDR2 SMNVEV (reference sequence). This clone was observed a few times.

The receptor comes from a human donor with alopecia areata. The chain has TRBV27 and TRBJ2-7; 10 positions match TRBD1. The sample here was CD8+ T cells sorted from blood, taken at week 24, from a patient treated with tofacitinib. DNA for the CDR3: TGTGCCAGCAGTTTAGGGACAGGGGTTGGCGAGCAGTACTTC. Amino acid sequence: CASSLGTGVGEQYF.